These 25 T cell receptor beta chains were sequenced from one sample in a study of T cells after yellow fever vaccination. From the 5' RACE reads, TCRdb called clonotypes with MiXCR, one entry per CDR3 protein. The sample has a few hundred thousand distinct CDR3 sequences, 6.2% seen once. The specimen was PBMCs, collected 5 days after the yellow fever booster vaccination. Every receptor here comes from a man aged 30 to 45 who received the YFV17D yellow fever vaccine.

The CDR3 here is CASSIGMQLGNQPQHF. The CDR3 DNA reads as TGTGCCAGTAGTATAGGGATGCAATTGGGCAATCAGCCCCAGCATTTT. V is TRBV19 and J is TRBJ1-5; D ambiguous. V gave up 1 base and J gave up 2 bases, with 12 bases separating them. The germline gives CDR1 LNHDA, CDR2 SQIVND (reference sequence). This CDR3 has 16 residues.

This sequence joins TRBV7-2 and TRBJ2-2, with no clear D. Germline V gene lookup returns CDR1 SGHTA and CDR2 FQGNSA. V lost 1 base and J lost 7, with 16 bases in between. CDR3 size: 16 residues. For the CDR3, the DNA is TGTGCCAGCAGCTTAGGGCTCCCAGGTGTCGGCGGGGAGCTGTTTTTT. Protein: CASSLGLPGVGGELFF.

This clonotype was observed a few times. V gene TRBV7-2 combines with J gene TRBJ2-1; 11 nucleotides align to TRBD2. Germline V lookup: CDR1 SGHTA, CDR2 FQGNSA. The CDR3 runs 16 residues. V was pared by 5 bases and J by 4 bases, with 7 bases of the junction left unmatched. For the CDR3, the DNA is TGTGCCAGCAGCCTTATAGGGACTAGCGGTTACAATGAGCAGTTCTTC. Translating gives CASSLIGTSGYNEQFF. Combining the CDR3 with reference TRBV7-2 and TRBJ2-1 gives the whole variable domain GAGVSQSPSNKVTEKGKDVELRCDPISGHTALYWYRQSLGQGLEFLIYFQGNSAPDKSGLPSDRFSAERTGGSVSTLTIQRTQQEDSAVYLCASSLIGTSGYNEQFFGPGTRLTVL.

The sample holds many counts of this clonotype. The rearrangement links TRBV7-2 to TRBJ2-7; 11 nucleotides agree with TRBD2. V lost 4 bases, J lost 2 bases, and 4 bases stayed unmatched. This CDR3 contains 15 residues. CDR1 is SGHTA and CDR2 is FQGNSA in the germline V gene. The CDR3 spells CASSSIAGGAYEQYF. The CDR3 nucleotides read TGTGCCAGCAGCTCCATAGCGGGAGGGGCCTACGAGCAGTACTTC. Full variable domain (missing parts from reference TRBV7-2 and TRBJ2-7): GAGVSQSPSNKVTEKGKDVELRCDPISGHTALYWYRQSLGQGLEFLIYFQGNSAPDKSGLPSDRFSAERTGGSVSTLTIQRTQQEDSAVYLCASSSIAGGAYEQYFGPGTRLTVT.

At least ten counts were recorded for this clonotype. The chain joins TRBV5-1 to TRBJ2-7; D gene ambiguous. Per germline, CDR1 SGHRS and CDR2 YFSETQ. V was cut by 0 bases and J by 4 bases, with 8 bases left in between. The CDR3 consists of 13 residues. The CDR3 coding sequence is TGCGCCAGCAGCTTGGAGGTTAGTTACGAGCAGTACTTC. This encodes CASSLEVSYEQYF.

This clonotype was counted between two and nine times. The rearrangement uses TRBV6-2 or TRBV6-3 and TRBJ2-1; possible D gene TRBD2, 6 bases. The CDR3 length is 15 residues. Trimming removed 6 bases from V and 8 bases from J, with 20 bases in between. Germline V gene lookup returns CDR1 MNHEY and CDR2 SVGEGT. The CDR3 reads CASSLGFGSSYEQFF. CDR3 coding DNA: TGTGCCAGCAGCTTAGGTTTCGGGAGTAGCTATGAGCAGTTCTTC.

This clonotype was picked up many times. CDR3 loop: CSASRDSKNIQYF. CDR3 bases: TGCAGTGCTTCCCGGGACAGCAAAAACATTCAGTACTTC. This chain joins TRBV20-1 and TRBJ2-4; 7 nucleotides line up with TRBD1. From germline, CDR1 is DFQATT and CDR2 SNEGSKA (reference sequence). The CDR3 runs 13 residues. The trim removed 5 bases at V and 3 bases at J, leaving 4 bases unmatched.

The chain recombines TRBV6-2 or TRBV6-3 with TRBJ2-1, with TRBD2 matching 7 bases. V lost 7 bases to trimming and J lost 3 bases; unmatched junction nucleotides: 12. CDR1 is MNHEY, CDR2 SVGEGT, per germline. The CDR3 is made up of 16 amino acids. The CDR3 DNA is TGTGCCAGCACCACCTCGGCTTGGGACTACTACAATGAGCAGTTCTTC. This codes for CASTTSAWDYYNEQFF.

This clonotype was seen only a few times. The chain combines TRBV20-1 with TRBJ1-4; D is possibly TRBD1 (5 bases). V lost 2 bases, J lost 5 bases, and 6 bases lay in between. The CDR3 consists of 12 residues. Germline lookup yields CDR1 DFQATT and CDR2 SNEGSKA (reference sequence). CDR3: CSARRQNEKLFF. CDR3 sequence (DNA): TGCAGTGCTAGAAGACAGAATGAAAAACTGTTTTTT.

This clonotype showed up just a few times. The genes are TRBV27 and TRBJ1-1, with D possibly matching TRBD1 (5 bases). CDR3 length: 13 residues. Germline CDR1 reads MNHEY; CDR2 reads SMNVEV (reference sequence). V lost 4 bases and J 5 bases, leaving 11 bases between the germline ends. CDR3 amino acids: CASSSSRVTEAFF. In DNA, the CDR3 is TGTGCCAGCAGTTCAAGCAGGGTTACTGAAGCTTTCTTT.

This clonotype appeared a few times. The V call is TRBV15, the J call TRBJ1-1; weak D call: TRBD1 (6 bases). The CDR3 is 18 amino acids. The germline V gene encodes CDR1 LNHNV and CDR2 YYDKDF (reference sequence). V lost 0 bases, J lost 2 bases, and 19 bases lay in between. Here the CDR3 DNA reads TGTGCCACCAGCAGAGATCCCCGATACAGGGATCGAAACACTGAAGCTTTCTTT. It yields the protein CATSRDPRYRDRNTEAFF.

The chain is built from TRBV20-1 and TRBJ2-1, with 9 bases identical to TRBD2. The J segment lost 6 bases and the V segment lost 5 bases, leaving 11 bases of the junction unmatched. This CDR3 has 15 amino acids. Germline V gene lookup returns CDR1 DFQATT and CDR2 SNEGSKA (reference sequence). The CDR3 protein is CSADSLAGTPNEQFF. In DNA, the CDR3 is TGCAGTGCTGATTCTCTAGCGGGAACCCCCAATGAGCAGTTCTTC.

This chain joins TRBV5-1 and TRBJ2-5; 8 bases agree with TRBD1. Germline V lookup: CDR1 SGHRS, CDR2 YFSETQ. With V trimmed by 4 bases and J by 2 bases, 7 bases remained unmatched. The CDR3 runs 15 residues. CDR3 residues: CASSGLTGVQETQYF. The CDR3 DNA sequence: TGCGCCAGCAGCGGCCTGACAGGGGTACAAGAGACCCAGTACTTC. The complete variable domain, with remaining parts taken from reference TRBV5-1 and TRBJ2-5, reads KAGVTQTPRYLIKTRGQQVTLSCSPISGHRSVSWYQQTPGQGLQFLFEYFSETQRNKGNFPGRFSGRQFSNSRSEMNVSTLELGDSALYLCASSGLTGVQETQYFGPGTRLLVL.

As for this clonotype: As the CDR3 is not closed by the conserved phenylalanine or tryptophan, this likely results from a read error. This chain uses TRBV7-6 with TRBJ2-2; a possible D gene is TRBD2 (6 bases). CDR3 length: 17 residues. Trimming left V 2 bases short and J 3 bases short, with 16 bases between. The germline V gene encodes CDR1 SGHVS and CDR2 FNYEAQ. The CDR3 nucleotides read TGTGCCAGCAGCTTAAGAGCCGGGGACTTCCACACCGGGGAGCTGTTTTGT. Its translation is CASSLRAGDFHTGELFC.

This clonotype occurred a few times. The gene calls are TRBV20-1 and TRBJ2-3; 14 bases align to TRBD2. Looked up from germline, CDR1 is DFQATT and CDR2 is SNEGSKA (reference sequence). The CDR3 covers 15 residues. The junction had 7 bases not matched to a gene; V was cut back by 3 bases and J by 8 bases. This CDR3 is CSARRGLAGAGTQYF. The CDR3 DNA sequence: TGCAGTGCTAGGAGGGGACTAGCGGGAGCGGGTACGCAGTATTTT.

This clonotype was recorded many times. The rearrangement uses TRBV6-5 and TRBJ2-1; TRBD2 matches 8 bases. The length of the CDR3 is 15 residues. The V gene end was trimmed by 2 bases and the J gene end by 9 bases; junction bases not matched to a gene: 9. Germline-derived CDR1 and CDR2 are MNHEY and SVGAGI. CDR3: CASSYIGGEWSEQFF. The CDR3 coding sequence is TGTGCCAGCAGTTACATCGGGGGGGAGTGGAGTGAGCAGTTCTTC.

This clonotype was recorded many times. The chain couples TRBV5-1 to TRBJ2-7; TRBD1 is a possible D gene (6 bases). From germline, CDR1 is SGHRS and CDR2 YFSETQ. The CDR3 is 14 amino acids. Between the trimmed V and J ends, which lost 6 bases and 0 bases, there was a span of 13 bases. In nucleotides, the CDR3 is TGCGCCAGCATGACAGGAGACAGCTCCTACGAGCAGTACTTC. Its translation is CASMTGDSSYEQYF.

This clonotype appeared many times. The chain recombines TRBV5-1 with TRBJ2-5; D may match TRBD1 or TRBD2 (7 bases each). Per the germline V gene, CDR1 is SGHRS and CDR2 is YFSETQ. The CDR3 spans 13 residues. The V and J ends lost 4 bases and 5 bases respectively, with 12 bases between them. DNA for the CDR3: TGCGCCAGCAGCCCCCAGGGGGGGGAGACCCAGTACTTC. Encoded protein: CASSPQGGETQYF.

This clonotype was seen more than once but under ten times. The chain uses TRBV15 and TRBJ2-7, with 8 bases fitting TRBD1. CDR1 is LNHNV and CDR2 is YYDKDF in the germline V gene (reference sequence). V lost 0 bases and J lost 4; bases outside the gene matches: 8. The CDR3 runs to 16 residues. This CDR3 is CATSREWSGGLYEQYF. The CDR3, as DNA: TGTGCCACCAGCAGAGAATGGTCAGGGGGCCTGTACGAGCAGTACTTC.

The rearrangement links TRBV3-1 to TRBJ2-4; D is tentatively TRBD1 or TRBD2 (6 bases each). V gave up 11 bases and J gave up 3 bases, with 20 bases separating them. The CDR3 spans 15 residues. Germline CDR1 and CDR2: LGHDT and YNNKEL (reference sequence). For the CDR3, the DNA is TGTGCCTGCACCCTTTTAAAGGGGGGCAAAAACATTCAGTACTTC. As protein: CACTLLKGGKNIQYF.

The rearrangement uses TRBV20-1 and TRBJ2-2; TRBD2 agrees at 7 bases. This CDR3 region has 12 residues. V trimming: 6 bases; J trimming: 6 bases; junction bases outside the gene matches: 4. The germline V gene has CDR1 DFQATT and CDR2 SNEGSKA (reference sequence). CDR3 sequence: CSAFSGAGELFF. DNA for the CDR3: TGCAGTGCCTTCAGCGGGGCCGGGGAGCTGTTTTTT.

The genes are TRBV20-1 and TRBJ2-7; D remains ambiguous. This CDR3 is 14 amino acids long. Germline CDR1 DFQATT, CDR2 SNEGSKA (reference sequence). Trimming pared 3 bases from V and 2 bases from J, leaving 14 bases between. CDR3: CSARLGNGAYEQYF. The CDR3 region has the DNA TGCAGTGCTAGGTTGGGGAACGGCGCCTACGAGCAGTACTTC.

This clonotype was recorded many times. V is TRBV6-1 and J is TRBJ1-2; 11 bases are a match to TRBD1. Trimming at V came to 4 bases and at J to 2 bases, leaving 6 bases not matched to a gene. Germline V gene data show CDR1 as MNHNS and CDR2 as SASEGT. The CDR3 extends over 16 amino acids. The CDR3 loop is CASSARTGGRNYGYTF. The CDR3 nucleotides read TGTGCCAGCAGTGCCCGGACAGGGGGCCGGAACTATGGCTACACCTTC.

To note about this clonotype: This could be a read error, since a much larger clone is one nucleotide away. The chain has TRBV4-1 and TRBJ2-3; 7 bases are shared with TRBD2. The CDR3 is 17 residues long. Germline CDR1 is MGHRA and CDR2 is YSYEKL. J was trimmed by 5 bases and V by 0 bases; bases with no gene match: 11. The CDR3 here is CASSQEGGCGRGDTQYF. The CDR3, as DNA: TGCGCCAGCAGCCAAGAGGGGGGTTGCGGGAGAGGAGATACGCAGTATTTT.

The chain combines TRBV5-4 with TRBJ2-6; TRBD1 matches 7 bases. V gave up 4 bases and J gave up 0 bases; unmatched junction bases: 7. The CDR3 length is 17 residues. Germline V gives CDR1 SGHNT, CDR2 YYREEE (reference sequence). The CDR3 spells CASSRGGADSGANVLTF. For the CDR3, the DNA is TGTGCCAGCAGCCGAGGGGGCGCAGACTCTGGGGCCAACGTCCTGACTTTC.